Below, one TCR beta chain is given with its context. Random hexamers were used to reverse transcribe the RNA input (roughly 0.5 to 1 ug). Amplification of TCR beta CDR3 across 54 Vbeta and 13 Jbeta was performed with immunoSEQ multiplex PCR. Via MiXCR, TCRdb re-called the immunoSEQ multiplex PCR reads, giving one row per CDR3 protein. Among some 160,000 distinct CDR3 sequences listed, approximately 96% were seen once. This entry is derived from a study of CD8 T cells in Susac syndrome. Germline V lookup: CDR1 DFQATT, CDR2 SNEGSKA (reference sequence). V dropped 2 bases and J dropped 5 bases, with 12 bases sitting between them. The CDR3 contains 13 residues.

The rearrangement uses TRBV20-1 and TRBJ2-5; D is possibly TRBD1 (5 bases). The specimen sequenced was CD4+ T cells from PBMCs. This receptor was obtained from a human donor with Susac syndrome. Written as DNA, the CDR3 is TGCAGTGCTAGACAGGGTCAGGAGGAGACCCAGTACTTC. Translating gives CSARQGQEETQYF.